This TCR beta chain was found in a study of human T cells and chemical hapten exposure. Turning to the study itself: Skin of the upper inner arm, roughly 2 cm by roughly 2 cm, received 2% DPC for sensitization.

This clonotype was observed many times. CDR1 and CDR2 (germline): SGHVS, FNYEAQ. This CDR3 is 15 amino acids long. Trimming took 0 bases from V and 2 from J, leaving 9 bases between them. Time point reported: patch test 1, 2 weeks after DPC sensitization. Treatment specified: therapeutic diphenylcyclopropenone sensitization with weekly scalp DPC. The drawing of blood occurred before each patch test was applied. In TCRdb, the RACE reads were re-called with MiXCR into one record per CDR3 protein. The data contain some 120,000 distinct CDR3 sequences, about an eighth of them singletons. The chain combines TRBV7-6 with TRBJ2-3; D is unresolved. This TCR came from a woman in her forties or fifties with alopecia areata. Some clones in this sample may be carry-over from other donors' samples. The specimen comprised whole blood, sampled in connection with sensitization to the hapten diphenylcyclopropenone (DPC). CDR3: CASSLAHAATDTQYF. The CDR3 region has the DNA TGTGCCAGCAGCTTAGCGCACGCGGCCACAGATACGCAGTATTTT.